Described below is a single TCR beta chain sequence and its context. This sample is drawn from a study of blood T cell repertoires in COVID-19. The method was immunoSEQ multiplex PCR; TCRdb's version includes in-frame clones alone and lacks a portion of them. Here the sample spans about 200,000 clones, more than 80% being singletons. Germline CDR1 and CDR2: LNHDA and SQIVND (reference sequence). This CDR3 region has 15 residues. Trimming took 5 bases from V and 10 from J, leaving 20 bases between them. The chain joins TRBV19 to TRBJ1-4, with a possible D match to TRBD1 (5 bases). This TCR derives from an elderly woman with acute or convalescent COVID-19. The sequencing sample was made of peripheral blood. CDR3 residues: CASSPGGRDLGKLFF. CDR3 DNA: TGTGCCAGTAGTCCCGGGGGTAGGGATCTCGGAAAACTGTTTTTT.